Described below is a single T cell receptor (beta chain) sequence and its context. Purities over 98% were achieved in all sorted populations. This sample was included in a study of beta chain features in type 1 diabetes. The entirety of the isolated RNA underwent reverse transcription, so expressed TCRB transcripts were sequenced. Samples of naive, central memory and regulatory T cells yielded a mean of about 3.9 million reads. Profiled with immunoSEQ multiplex PCR; TCRdb holds only in-frame clones, not every one. The sample holds hundreds of thousands of clones, about 32% seen once. This CDR3 has 16 amino acids. Trimming cost V 1 base and J 2 bases, with 15 bases left between them. The germline CDR1 and CDR2 sequences are KGHSH and LQKENI.

This receptor was obtained from a man aged 18 to 30 in good health. The rearrangement uses TRBV18 and TRBJ2-7, with a weak D call TRBD2 (5 bases). Source material: naive CD4+ T cells from blood. This CDR3 is CASSPLATARTYEQYF. CDR3 coding DNA: TGTGCCAGCTCACCACTAGCGACGGCCCGAACCTACGAGCAGTACTTC.